This T cell receptor beta chain derives from a study of blood T cell repertoires in COVID-19. Whole-study context: Acute-phase and convalescent COVID-19 samples originated in the United States, Italy and Spain. The analysed material was cDNA or gDNA that came from T cells, B-cell-depleted T cells, or PBMCs.

Source study methods: Reference gene primers were amplified, and this amplification served to estimate nucleated cell counts. Sequenced by immunoSEQ multiplex PCR; TCRdb stores in-frame clones only, minus some. That table furnishes V, J and clone size, whereas the DNA furnished D and trimming. The table includes around 140,000 clones, 60% to 85% detected once. In germline, CDR1 is SGHAT, CDR2 FQNNGV. V shed 4 bases and J shed 5 bases, with 14 bases lying between them. The length of the CDR3 is 14 residues. This TCR was recovered from a man between 50 and 59 years old with acute or convalescent COVID-19. The chain joins TRBV11-2 to TRBJ1-1; no clear D gene. Sequencing used peripheral blood. The CDR3 spells CASSSPGRATEAFF. The CDR3 nucleotides read TGTGCCAGCAGCTCCCCGGGGAGGGCAACTGAAGCTTTCTTT.